This TCR beta chain derives from a study of identifying expanded T cells in peripheral blood. Assay used: immunoSEQ multiplex PCR; TCRdb lists only in-frame clones, some missing. Of approximately 110,000 clones in the sample, about 89% were seen once. The CDR3 extends over 16 amino acids. Germline V gene lookup returns CDR1 SGHNT and CDR2 YYREEE (reference sequence). Deletions cut 3 bases from V and 0 bases from J, with 14 bases between. The clonotype was recovered from a person between 18 and 75 years old in good health. V usage is TRBV5-4 and J usage is TRBJ2-3; no definite D call. Sequencing was carried out using blood. CDR3 coding DNA: TGTGCCAGCAGCTCTGGAAATACTCGTAGCACAGATACGCAGTATTTT. Translation: CASSSGNTRSTDTQYF.